This T cell receptor beta chain was recorded in a study of control samples from healthy donors and cancer patients. In germline, CDR1 is LNHDA, CDR2 SQIVND (reference sequence). The J segment lost 7 bases and the V segment lost 7 bases, leaving 12 bases of the junction unmatched. There are 15 residues in the CDR3. Using immunoSEQ multiplex PCR, the repertoire was profiled, and TCRdb retains in-frame clones only, with some absent. The sample has over 100,000 clones, around nine tenths seen once. This chain joins TRBV19 and TRBJ2-2; 7 bases align to TRBD1. The source material was blood. This TCR derives from a human donor in good health. The donor label of this sample is uncertain. The DNA for the CDR3 is TGTGCCAGTACCCCTATCGACAGGGTTATCGGGGAGCTGTTTTTT. This gives the protein CASTPIDRVIGELFF. Together with reference TRBV19 and TRBJ2-2, the CDR3 gives the full variable domain: DGGITQSPKYLFRKEGQNVTLSCEQNLNHDAMYWYRQDPGQGLRLIYYSQIVNDFQKGDIAEGYSVSREKKESFPLTVTSAQKNPTAFYLCASTPIDRVIGELFFGEGSRLTVL.